These T cell receptor beta chains were read from a single sample in a study of blood T cell repertoires in COVID-19. Here immunoSEQ multiplex PCR was the method, and the copy in TCRdb shows in-frame clones only, minus some. The sample lists 150,000 to 250,000 clones; roughly four fifths were seen once. The sequencing sample was made of PBMCs or T cells enriched from blood (not recorded which). These receptors came from a man in his forties or fifties who had recovered from COVID-19. Each CDR3 is given without its conserved first and last residue. D genes are given only for firm matches.

CDR3 protein	D gene	V gene	J gene
ASKPLVRRYGYT	NA	TRBV28	TRBJ1-2
ALRGPPGGTEAF	NA	TRBV21-1	TRBJ1-1
ASSLTAGGPGSEQF	TRBD2	TRBV5-1	TRBJ2-1
ATAEGVTDTQY	NA	TRBV24-1	TRBJ2-3
ASSFNRGQPQH	NA	TRBV11-2	TRBJ1-5
ASSSETSGYEQY	TRBD2	TRBV11-2	TRBJ2-7
ASSLHSTNEKLF	NA	TRBV7-2	TRBJ1-4
ASSMKRGTVETQY	TRBD1	TRBV19	TRBJ2-5
ASRGRTSPNTEAF	NA	TRBV6-5	TRBJ1-1
ASKTRGGGTEAF	NA	TRBV27	TRBJ1-1
ASSRLAGSTDTQY	TRBD2	TRBV2	TRBJ2-3
ASSSSSAGWGTDTQY	NA	TRBV7-2	TRBJ2-3
ASSDGTGPVDEQY	TRBD1	TRBV6-1	TRBJ2-7
ASSFSRLDTQY	NA	TRBV11-2	TRBJ2-3
ASSLGPSGSGQF	TRBD2	TRBV11-2	TRBJ2-1
ASSLAGPGGYEQY	NA	TRBV7-2	TRBJ2-7
ASSYDRLNTEAF	NA	TRBV5-4	TRBJ1-1
ASTPGWAGDTDTQY	TRBD2	TRBV27	TRBJ2-3
ASSFDINTEAF	NA	TRBV5-1	TRBJ1-1
ASSQEGWGDPLH	NA	TRBV3-1/TRBV3-2	TRBJ1-6
ASSQDPSGVGTEAF	NA	TRBV4-1	TRBJ1-1
AISGGPGQNTNEGELF	TRBD1	TRBV10-3	TRBJ2-2
ASSLVGASSTGELF	NA	TRBV7-2	TRBJ2-2
ASSEAAGVWYEQY	TRBD2	TRBV6-1	TRBJ2-7
ASRLGQRISYEQY	NA	TRBV28	TRBJ2-7
ASSSPQGAQEKLF	TRBD1	TRBV28	TRBJ1-4
ASSGELYNSPLH	NA	TRBV5-1	TRBJ1-6
ASSIGADFGLTDTQY	NA	TRBV19	TRBJ2-3
ASRVSQETEAF	NA	TRBV2	TRBJ1-1
ASSPNPRTGTETGELF	TRBD1	TRBV18	TRBJ2-2
ASSRLTRELF	NA	TRBV18	TRBJ2-2
ASSHGHGYEQY	NA	TRBV3-1/TRBV3-2	TRBJ2-7
ASSHDYRGQF	TRBD1	TRBV3-1/TRBV3-2	TRBJ2-1
ASSPLTPSYNEQF	NA	TRBV28	TRBJ2-1